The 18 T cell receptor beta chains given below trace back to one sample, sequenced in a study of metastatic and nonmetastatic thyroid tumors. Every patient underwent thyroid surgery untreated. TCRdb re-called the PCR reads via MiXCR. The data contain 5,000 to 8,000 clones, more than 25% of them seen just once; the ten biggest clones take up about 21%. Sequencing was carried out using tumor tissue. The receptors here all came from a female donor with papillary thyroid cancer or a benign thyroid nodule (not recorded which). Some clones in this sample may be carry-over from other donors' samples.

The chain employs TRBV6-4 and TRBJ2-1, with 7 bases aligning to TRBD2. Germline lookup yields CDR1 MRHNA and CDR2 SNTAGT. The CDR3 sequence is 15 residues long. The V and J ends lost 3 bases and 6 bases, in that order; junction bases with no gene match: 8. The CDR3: CASSESAGVSNEQFF. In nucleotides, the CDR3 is TGTGCCAGCAGTGAGAGTGCGGGAGTCAGCAATGAGCAGTTCTTC.

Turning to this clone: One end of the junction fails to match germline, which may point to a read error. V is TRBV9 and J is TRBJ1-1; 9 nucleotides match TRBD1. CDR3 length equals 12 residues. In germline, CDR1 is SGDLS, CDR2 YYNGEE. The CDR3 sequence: CASSPSPGTGSF. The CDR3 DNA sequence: TGTGCCAGCAGCCCGAGTCCCGGGACAGGGAGTTTT.

CDR3 protein: CAWSGRGQEYNSPLHF. The CDR3 coding sequence is TGTGCCTGGAGTGGTCGAGGGCAGGAGTATAATTCACCCCTCCACTTT. J is TRBJ1-6 and V is TRBV30; D remains unclear. The V end was cut by 1 base, the J end by 4 bases, with 14 bases between. The germline CDR1 and CDR2 sequences are GTSNPN and SVGIG (reference sequence). This CDR3 comprises 16 residues.

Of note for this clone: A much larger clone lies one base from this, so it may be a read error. The DNA of the CDR3 is TGCAGTATCGGGCAGGGGGCGATTTCTAGGGCCAACGTCCTGACTTTC. Translated, it gives CSIGQGAISRANVLTF. The gene calls are TRBV20-1 and TRBJ2-6; 8 nucleotides match TRBD1. Germline-derived CDR1 and CDR2 are DFQATT and SNEGSKA (reference sequence). The V segment lost 8 bases and the J segment 5 bases; nucleotides outside the gene matches: 14. The CDR3 runs to 16 residues.

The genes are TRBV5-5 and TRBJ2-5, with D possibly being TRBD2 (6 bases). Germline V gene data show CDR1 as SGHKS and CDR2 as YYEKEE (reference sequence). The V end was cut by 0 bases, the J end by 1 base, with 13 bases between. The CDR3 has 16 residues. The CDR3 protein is CASSLAASVGQETQYF. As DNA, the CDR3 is TGTGCCAGCAGCTTGGCCGCTAGCGTAGGCCAAGAGACCCAGTACTTC.

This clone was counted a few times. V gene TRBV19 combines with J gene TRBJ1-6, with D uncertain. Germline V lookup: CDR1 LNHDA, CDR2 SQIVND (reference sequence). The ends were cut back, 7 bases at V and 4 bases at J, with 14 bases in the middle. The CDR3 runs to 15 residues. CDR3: CASKKGKGYNSPLHF. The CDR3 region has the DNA TGTGCCAGTAAAAAAGGGAAAGGGTATAATTCACCCCTCCACTTT. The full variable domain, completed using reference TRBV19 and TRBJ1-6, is DGGITQSPKYLFRKEGQNVTLSCEQNLNHDAMYWYRQDPGQGLRLIYYSQIVNDFQKGDIAEGYSVSREKKESFPLTVTSAQKNPTAFYLCASKKGKGYNSPLHFGNGTRLTVT.

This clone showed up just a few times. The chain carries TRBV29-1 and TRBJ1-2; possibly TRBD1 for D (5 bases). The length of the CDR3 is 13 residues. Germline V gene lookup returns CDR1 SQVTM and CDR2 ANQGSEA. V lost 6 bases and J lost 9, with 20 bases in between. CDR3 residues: CSVRGTGGYCYTF. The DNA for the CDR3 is TGCAGCGTCCGTGGGACGGGGGGATATTGCTACACCTTC.

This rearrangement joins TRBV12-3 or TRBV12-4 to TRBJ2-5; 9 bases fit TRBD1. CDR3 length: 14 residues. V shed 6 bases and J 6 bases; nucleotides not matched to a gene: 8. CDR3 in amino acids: CASRLGQGGKTQYF. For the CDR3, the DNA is TGTGCCAGCAGACTGGGACAGGGAGGGAAGACCCAGTACTTC.

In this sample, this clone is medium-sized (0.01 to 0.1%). CDR3 in DNA: TGTGCCAGCAGTGAAACTTACGACGGGATTCAGTACTTC. Its translation: CASSETYDGIQYF. The J gene is TRBJ2-4, the V gene TRBV6-1, with no clear D. The germline V gene has CDR1 MNHNS and CDR2 SASEGT. V lost 2 bases and J 10 bases, leaving 12 bases between the germline ends. CDR3 length equals 13 residues.

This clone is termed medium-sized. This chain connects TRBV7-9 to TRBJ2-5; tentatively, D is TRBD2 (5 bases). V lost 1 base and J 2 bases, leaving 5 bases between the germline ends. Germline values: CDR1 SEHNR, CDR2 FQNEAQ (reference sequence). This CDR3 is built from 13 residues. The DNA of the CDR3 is TGTGCCAGCAGCTTAGGCGGGCAAGAGACCCAGTACTTC. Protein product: CASSLGGQETQYF. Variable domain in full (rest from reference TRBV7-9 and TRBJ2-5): DTGVSQNPRHKITKRGQNVTFRCDPISEHNRLYWYRQTLGQGPEFLTYFQNEAQLEKSRLLSDRFSAERPKGSFSTLEIQRTEQGDSAMYLCASSLGGQETQYFGPGTRLLVL.

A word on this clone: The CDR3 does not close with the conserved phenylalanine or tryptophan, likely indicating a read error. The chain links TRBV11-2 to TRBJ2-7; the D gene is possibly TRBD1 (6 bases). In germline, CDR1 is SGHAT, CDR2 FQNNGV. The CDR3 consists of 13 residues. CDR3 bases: TGCGCCAGCAGCTTCCTGCCAGGGGTCGAGCAGTACCTC. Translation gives CASSFLPGVEQYL.

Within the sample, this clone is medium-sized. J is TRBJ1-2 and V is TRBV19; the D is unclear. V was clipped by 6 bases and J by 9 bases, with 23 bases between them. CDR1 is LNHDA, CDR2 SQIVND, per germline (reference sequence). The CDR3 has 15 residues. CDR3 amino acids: CASRDWSDRDRSYTF. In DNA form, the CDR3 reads TGTGCCAGTAGAGACTGGTCCGACCGGGATAGGAGCTACACCTTC.

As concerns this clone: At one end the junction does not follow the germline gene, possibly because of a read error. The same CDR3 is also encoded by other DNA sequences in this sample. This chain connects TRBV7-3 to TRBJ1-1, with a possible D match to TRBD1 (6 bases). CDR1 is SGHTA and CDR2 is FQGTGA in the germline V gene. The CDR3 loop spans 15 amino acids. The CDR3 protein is CASSPDGGDNTEAFF. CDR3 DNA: TGTGCCAGCAGCCCCGACGGGGGCGATAACACCGAAGCTTTCTTT.

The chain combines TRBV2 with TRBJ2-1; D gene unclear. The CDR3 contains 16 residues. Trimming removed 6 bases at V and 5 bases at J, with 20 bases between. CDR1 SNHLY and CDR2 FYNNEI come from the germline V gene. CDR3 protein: CASRGRTADINNEQFF. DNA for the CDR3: TGTGCCAGCAGGGGCCGGACGGCGGATATAAACAATGAGCAGTTCTTC.

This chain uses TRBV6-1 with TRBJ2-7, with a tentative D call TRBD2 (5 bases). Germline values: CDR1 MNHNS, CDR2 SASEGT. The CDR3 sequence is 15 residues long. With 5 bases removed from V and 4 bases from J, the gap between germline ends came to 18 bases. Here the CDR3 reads CASSNGAAGTYEQYF. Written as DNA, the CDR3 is TGTGCCAGCAGTAATGGAGCTGCGGGCACGTACGAGCAGTACTTC.

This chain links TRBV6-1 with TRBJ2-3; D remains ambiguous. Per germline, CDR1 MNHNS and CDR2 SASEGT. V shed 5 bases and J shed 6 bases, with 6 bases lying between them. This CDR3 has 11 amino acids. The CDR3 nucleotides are TGTGCCAGCAGTCGATACGATACGCAGTATTTT. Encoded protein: CASSRYDTQYF.

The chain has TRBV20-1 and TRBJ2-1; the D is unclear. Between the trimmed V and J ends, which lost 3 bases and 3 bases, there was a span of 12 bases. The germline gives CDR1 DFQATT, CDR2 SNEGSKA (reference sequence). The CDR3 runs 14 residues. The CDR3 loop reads CSASRSEFYNEQFF. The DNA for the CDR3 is TGCAGTGCTAGTAGGAGCGAATTCTACAATGAGCAGTTCTTC.

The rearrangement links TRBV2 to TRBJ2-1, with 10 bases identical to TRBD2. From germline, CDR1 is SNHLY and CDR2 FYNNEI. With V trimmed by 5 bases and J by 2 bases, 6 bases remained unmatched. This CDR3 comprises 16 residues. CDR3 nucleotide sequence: TGTGCCAGCAGTTCGACTAGCGGGTCCCCCTACAATGAGCAGTTCTTC. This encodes CASSSTSGSPYNEQFF.